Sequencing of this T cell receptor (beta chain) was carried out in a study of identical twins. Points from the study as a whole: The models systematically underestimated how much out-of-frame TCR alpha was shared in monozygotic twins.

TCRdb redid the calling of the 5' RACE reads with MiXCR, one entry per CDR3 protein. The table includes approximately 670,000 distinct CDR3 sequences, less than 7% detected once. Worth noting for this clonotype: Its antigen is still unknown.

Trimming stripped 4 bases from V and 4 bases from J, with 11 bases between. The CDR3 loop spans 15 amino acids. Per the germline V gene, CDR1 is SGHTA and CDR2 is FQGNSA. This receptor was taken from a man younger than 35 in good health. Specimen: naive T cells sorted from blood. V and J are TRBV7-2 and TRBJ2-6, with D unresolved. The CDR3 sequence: CASSYYPLGANVLTF. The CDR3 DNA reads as TGTGCCAGCAGCTACTACCCCCTGGGGGCCAACGTCCTGACTTTC.